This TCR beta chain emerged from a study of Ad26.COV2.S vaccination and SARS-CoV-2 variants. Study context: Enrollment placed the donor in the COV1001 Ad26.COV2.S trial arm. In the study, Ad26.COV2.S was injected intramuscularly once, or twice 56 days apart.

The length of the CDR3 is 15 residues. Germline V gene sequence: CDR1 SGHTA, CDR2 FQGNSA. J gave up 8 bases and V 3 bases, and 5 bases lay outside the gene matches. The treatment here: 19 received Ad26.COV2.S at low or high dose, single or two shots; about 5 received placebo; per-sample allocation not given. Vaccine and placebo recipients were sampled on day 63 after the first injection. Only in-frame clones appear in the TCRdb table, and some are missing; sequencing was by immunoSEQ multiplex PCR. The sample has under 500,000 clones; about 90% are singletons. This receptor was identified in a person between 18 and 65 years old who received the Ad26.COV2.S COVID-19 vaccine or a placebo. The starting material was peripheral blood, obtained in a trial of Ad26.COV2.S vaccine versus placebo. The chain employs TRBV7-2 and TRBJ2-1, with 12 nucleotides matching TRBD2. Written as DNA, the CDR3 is TGTGCCAGCAGCTTCAGGACTAGCGGGGTCTATGAGCAGTTCTTC. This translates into CASSFRTSGVYEQFF.